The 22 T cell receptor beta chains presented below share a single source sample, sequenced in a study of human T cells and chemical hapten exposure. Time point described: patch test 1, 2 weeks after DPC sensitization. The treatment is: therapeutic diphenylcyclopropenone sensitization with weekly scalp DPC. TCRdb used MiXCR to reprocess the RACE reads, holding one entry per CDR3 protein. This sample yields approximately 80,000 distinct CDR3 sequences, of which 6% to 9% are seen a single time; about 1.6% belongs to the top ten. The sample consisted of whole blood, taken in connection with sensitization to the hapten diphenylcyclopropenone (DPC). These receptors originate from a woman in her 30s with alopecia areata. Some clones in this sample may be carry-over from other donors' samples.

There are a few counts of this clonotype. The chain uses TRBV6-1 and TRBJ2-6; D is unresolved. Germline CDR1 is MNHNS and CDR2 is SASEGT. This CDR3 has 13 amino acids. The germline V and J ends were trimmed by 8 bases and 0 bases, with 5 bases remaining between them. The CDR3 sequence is CASESSGANVLTF. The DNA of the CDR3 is TGTGCCAGCGAGAGCTCTGGGGCCAACGTCCTGACTTTC.

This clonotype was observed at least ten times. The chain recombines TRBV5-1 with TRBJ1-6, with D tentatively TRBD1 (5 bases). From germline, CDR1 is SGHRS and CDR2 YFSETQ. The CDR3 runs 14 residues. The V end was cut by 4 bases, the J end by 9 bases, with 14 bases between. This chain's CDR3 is CASSPGTGASPLHF. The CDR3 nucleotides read TGCGCCAGCAGCCCCGGGACGGGCGCTTCACCCCTCCACTTT. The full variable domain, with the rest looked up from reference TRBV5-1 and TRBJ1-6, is KAGVTQTPRYLIKTRGQQVTLSCSPISGHRSVSWYQQTPGQGLQFLFEYFSETQRNKGNFPGRFSGRQFSNSRSEMNVSTLELGDSALYLCASSPGTGASPLHFGNGTRLTVT.

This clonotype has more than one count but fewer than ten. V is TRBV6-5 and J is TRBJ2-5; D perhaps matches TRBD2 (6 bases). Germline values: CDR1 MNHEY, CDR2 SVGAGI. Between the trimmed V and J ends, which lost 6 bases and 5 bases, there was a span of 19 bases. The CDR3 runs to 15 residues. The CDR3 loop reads CASSRGTVGLETQYF. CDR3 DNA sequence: TGTGCCAGCAGCCGCGGGACTGTGGGTTTGGAGACCCAGTACTTC.

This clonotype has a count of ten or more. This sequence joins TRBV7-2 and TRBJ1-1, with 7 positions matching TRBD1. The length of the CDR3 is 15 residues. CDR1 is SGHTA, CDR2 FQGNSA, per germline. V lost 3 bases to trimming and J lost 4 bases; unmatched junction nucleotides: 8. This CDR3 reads CASSLAKTGRTEAFF. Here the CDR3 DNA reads TGTGCCAGCAGCTTGGCGAAGACAGGGCGCACTGAAGCTTTCTTT.

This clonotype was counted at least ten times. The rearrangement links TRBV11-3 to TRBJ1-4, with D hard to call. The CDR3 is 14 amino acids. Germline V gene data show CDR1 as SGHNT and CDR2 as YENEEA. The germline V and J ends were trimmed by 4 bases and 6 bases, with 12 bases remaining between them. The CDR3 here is CASSSIGGYEKLFF. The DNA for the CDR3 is TGTGCCAGCAGCTCCATCGGAGGATATGAAAAACTGTTTTTT. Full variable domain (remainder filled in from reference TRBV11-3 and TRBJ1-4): EAGVVQSPRYKIIEKKQPVAFWCNPISGHNTLYWYLQNLGQGPELLIRYENEEAVDDSQLPKDRFSAERLKGVDSTLKIQPAELGDSAVYLCASSSIGGYEKLFFGSGTQLSVL.

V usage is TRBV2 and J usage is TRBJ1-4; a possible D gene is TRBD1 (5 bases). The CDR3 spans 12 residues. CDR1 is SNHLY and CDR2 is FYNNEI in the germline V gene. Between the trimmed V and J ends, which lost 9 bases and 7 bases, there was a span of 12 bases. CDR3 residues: CARGARAEKLFF. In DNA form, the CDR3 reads TGTGCCAGAGGGGCCCGGGCTGAAAAACTGTTTTTT. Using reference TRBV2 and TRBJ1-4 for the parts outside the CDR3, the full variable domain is EPEVTQTPSHQVTQMGQEVILRCVPISNHLYFYWYRQILGQKVEFLVSFYNNEISEKSEIFDDQFSVERPDGSNFTLKIRSTKLEDSAMYFCARGARAEKLFFGSGTQLSVL.

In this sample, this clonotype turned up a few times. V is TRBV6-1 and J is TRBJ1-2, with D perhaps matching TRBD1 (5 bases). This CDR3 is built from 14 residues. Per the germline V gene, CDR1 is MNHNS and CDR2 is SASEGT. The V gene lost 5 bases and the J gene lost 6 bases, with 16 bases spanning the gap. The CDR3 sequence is CASSFRGEQNGYTF. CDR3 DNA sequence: TGTGCCAGCAGTTTCCGAGGGGAGCAGAATGGCTACACCTTC.

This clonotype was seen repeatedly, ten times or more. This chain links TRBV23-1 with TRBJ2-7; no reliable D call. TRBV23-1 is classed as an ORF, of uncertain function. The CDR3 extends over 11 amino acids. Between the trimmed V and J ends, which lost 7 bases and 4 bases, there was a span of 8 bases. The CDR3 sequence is CASKTKYEQYF. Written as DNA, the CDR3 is TGCGCCAGCAAAACAAAGTACGAGCAGTACTTC.

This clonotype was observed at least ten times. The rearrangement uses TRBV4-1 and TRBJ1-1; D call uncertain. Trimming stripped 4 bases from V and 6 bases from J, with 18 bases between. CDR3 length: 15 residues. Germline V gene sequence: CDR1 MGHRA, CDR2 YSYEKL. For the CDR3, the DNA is TGCGCCAGCAGCCGGTTGATGGGAGCACGCGCTGAAGCTTTCTTT. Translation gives CASSRLMGARAEAFF.

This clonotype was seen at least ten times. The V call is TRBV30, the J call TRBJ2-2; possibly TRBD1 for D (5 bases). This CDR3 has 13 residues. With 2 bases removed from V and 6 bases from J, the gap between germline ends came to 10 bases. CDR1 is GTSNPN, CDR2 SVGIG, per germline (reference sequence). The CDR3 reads CAWSIRVAGELFF. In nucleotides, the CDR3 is TGTGCCTGGAGTATCAGGGTAGCCGGGGAGCTGTTTTTT.

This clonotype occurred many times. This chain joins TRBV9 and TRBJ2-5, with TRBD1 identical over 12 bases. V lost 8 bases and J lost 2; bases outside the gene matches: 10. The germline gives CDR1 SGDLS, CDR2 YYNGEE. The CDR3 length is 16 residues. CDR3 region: CASSGTGGFVQETQYF. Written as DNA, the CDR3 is TGTGCCAGTTCCGGGACAGGGGGCTTCGTACAAGAGACCCAGTACTTC. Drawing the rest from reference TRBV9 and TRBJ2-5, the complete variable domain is DSGVTQTPKHLITATGQRVTLRCSPRSGDLSVYWYQQSLDQGLQFLIQYYNGEERAKGNILERFSAQQFPDLHSELNLSSLELGDSALYFCASSGTGGFVQETQYFGPGTRLLVL.

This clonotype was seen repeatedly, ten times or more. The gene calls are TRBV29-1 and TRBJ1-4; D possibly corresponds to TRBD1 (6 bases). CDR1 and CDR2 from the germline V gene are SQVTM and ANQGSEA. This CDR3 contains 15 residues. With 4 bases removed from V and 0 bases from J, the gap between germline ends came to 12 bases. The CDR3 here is CSVGQGFATNEKLFF. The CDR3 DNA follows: TGCAGCGTTGGCCAGGGGTTCGCAACTAATGAAAAACTGTTTTTT.

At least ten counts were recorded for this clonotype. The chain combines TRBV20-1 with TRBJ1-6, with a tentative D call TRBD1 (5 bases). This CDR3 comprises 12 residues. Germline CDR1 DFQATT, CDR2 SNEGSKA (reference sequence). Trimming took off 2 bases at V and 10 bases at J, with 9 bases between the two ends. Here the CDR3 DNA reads TGCAGTGCTAGACATCGGGACTCACCCCTCCACTTT. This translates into CSARHRDSPLHF.

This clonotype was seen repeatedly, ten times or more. Here the CDR3 reads CASSQVEGITEAFF. Here the CDR3 DNA reads TGTGCCAGCAGCCAAGTGGAGGGGATCACTGAAGCTTTCTTT. The genes are TRBV4-2 and TRBJ1-1; maybe TRBD1 (5 bases). From germline, CDR1 is LGHNA and CDR2 YNFKEQ. The length of the CDR3 is 14 residues. Trimming left V 1 base short and J 4 bases short, with 10 bases between.

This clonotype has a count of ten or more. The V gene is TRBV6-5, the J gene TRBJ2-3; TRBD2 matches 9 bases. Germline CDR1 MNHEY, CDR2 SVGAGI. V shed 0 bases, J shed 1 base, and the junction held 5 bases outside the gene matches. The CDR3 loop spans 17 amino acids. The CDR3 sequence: CASSYSWVAGGTDTQYF. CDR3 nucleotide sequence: TGTGCCAGCAGTTACTCGTGGGTAGCGGGGGGCACAGATACGCAGTATTTT.

The CDR3 loop reads CSARDAVRANTEAFF. The CDR3 coding sequence is TGCAGTGCTAGAGATGCGGTCAGGGCGAACACTGAAGCTTTCTTT. The chain recombines TRBV20-1 with TRBJ1-1; weak D call: TRBD1 (5 bases). CDR1 and CDR2 (germline): DFQATT, SNEGSKA (reference sequence). The length of the CDR3 is 15 residues. The V gene lost 0 bases and the J gene lost 1 base, with 12 bases spanning the gap.

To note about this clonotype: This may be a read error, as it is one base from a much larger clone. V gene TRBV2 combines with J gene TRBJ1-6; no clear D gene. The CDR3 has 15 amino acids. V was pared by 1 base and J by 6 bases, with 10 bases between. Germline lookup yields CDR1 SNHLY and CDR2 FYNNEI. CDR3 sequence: CASSEDIGSNSPLHF. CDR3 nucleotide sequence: TGTGCCAGCAGTGAAGATATAGGGAGTAATTCACCCCTCCACTTT.

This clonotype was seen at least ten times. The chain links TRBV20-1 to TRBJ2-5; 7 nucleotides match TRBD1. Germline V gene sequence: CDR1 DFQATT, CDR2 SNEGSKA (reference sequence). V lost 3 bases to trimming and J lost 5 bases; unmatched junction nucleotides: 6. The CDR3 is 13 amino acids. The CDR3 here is CSARETGPETQYF. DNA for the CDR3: TGCAGTGCTAGGGAGACAGGGCCCGAGACCCAGTACTTC.

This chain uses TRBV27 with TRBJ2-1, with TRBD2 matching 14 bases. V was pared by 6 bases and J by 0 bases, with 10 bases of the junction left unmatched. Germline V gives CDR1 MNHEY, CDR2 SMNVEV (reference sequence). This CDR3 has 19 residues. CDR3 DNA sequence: TGTGCCAGCAGCAACCGGGGACTAGCGGGGGCGAGCTCCTACAATGAGCAGTTCTTC. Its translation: CASSNRGLAGASSYNEQFF.

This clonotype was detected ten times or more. CDR3 sequence (DNA): TGTGCCAGCAGCCAAGAAGGAGCCGGGTCCCCGGGTGATGAGCAGTTCTTC. Protein: CASSQEGAGSPGDEQFF. The rearrangement links TRBV4-2 to TRBJ2-1; D not certain. Germline CDR1 LGHNA, CDR2 YNFKEQ. This CDR3 is 17 amino acids long. V shed 0 bases and J shed 8 bases, with 20 bases lying between them.

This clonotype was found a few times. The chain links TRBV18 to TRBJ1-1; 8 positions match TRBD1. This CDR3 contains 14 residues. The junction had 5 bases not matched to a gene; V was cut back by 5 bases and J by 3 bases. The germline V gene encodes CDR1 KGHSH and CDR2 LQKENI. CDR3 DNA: TGTGCCAGCTCATTGACAGGGGCATACACTGAAGCTTTCTTT. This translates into CASSLTGAYTEAFF.

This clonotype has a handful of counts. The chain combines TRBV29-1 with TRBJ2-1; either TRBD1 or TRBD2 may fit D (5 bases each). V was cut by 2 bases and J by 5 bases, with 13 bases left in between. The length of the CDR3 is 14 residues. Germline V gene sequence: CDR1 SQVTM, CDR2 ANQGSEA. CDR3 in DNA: TGCAGCGTTGAACCCAGGGTGGGAGACAATGAGCAGTTCTTC. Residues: CSVEPRVGDNEQFF.